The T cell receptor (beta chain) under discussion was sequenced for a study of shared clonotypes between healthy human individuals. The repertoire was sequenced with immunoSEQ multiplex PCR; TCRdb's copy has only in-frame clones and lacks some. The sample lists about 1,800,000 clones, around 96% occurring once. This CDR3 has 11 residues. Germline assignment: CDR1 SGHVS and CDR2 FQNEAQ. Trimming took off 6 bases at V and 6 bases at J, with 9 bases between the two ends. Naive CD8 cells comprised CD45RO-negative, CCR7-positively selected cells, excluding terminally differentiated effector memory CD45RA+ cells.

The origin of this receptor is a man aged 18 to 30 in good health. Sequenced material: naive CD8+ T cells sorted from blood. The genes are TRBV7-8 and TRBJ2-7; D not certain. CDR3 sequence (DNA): TGTGCCAGCAGTTTTGGCCTCGAGCAGTACTTC. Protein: CASSFGLEQYF. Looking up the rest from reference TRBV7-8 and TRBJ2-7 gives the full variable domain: GAGVSQSPRYKVAKRGQDVALRCDPISGHVSLFWYQQALGQGPEFLTYFQNEAQLDKSGLPSDRFFAERPEGSVSTLKIQRTQQEDSAVYLCASSFGLEQYFGPGTRLTVT.